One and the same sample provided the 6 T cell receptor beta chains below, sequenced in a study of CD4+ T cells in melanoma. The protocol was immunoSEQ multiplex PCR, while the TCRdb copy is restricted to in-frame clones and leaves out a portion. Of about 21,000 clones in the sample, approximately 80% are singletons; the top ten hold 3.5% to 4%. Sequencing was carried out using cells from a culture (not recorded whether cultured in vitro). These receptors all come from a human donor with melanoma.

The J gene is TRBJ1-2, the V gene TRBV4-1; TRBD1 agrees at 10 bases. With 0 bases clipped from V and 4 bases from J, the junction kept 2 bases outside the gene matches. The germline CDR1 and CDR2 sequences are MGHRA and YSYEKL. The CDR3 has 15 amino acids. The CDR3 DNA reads TGCGCCAGCAGCCAAGATGACAGGGGGCTCTATGGCTACACCTTC. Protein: CASSQDDRGLYGYTF.

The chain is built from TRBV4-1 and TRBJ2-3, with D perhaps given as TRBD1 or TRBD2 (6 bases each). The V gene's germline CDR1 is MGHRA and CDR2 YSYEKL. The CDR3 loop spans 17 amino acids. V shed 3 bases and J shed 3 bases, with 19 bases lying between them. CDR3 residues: CASSQGRGGQRTDTQYF. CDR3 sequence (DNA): TGCGCCAGCAGCCAGGGTAGGGGAGGACAGCGGACAGATACGCAGTATTTT.

The CDR3, as DNA: TGTGCCAGTAGTTCTCCAGCCCCTAACTATGGCTACACCTTC. Its protein is CASSSPAPNYGYTF. The V gene is TRBV19, the J gene TRBJ1-2, with D uncertain. Per germline, CDR1 LNHDA and CDR2 SQIVND (reference sequence). Trimming removed 5 bases at V and 0 bases at J, with 10 bases between. This CDR3 is built from 14 residues.

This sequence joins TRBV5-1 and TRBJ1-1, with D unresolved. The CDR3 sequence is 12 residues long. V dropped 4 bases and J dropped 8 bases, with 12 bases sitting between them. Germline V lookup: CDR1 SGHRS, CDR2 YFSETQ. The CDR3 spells CASSRTLDEAFF. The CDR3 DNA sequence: TGCGCCAGCAGCCGCACCCTTGACGAAGCTTTCTTT.

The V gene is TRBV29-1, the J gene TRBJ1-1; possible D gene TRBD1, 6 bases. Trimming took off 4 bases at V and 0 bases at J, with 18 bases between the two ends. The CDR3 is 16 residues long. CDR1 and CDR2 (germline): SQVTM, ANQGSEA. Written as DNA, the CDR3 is TGCAGCGTTGTGGGGGGGGCTGACTTCCTGAACACTGAAGCTTTCTTT. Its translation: CSVVGGADFLNTEAFF.

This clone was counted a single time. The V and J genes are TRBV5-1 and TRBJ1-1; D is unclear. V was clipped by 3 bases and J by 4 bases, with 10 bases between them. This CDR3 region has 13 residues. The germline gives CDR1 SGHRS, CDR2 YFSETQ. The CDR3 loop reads CASSYYRGTEAFF. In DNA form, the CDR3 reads TGCGCCAGCAGCTACTATCGGGGCACTGAAGCTTTCTTT.